This TCR beta chain originates from a study of regulatory T cells in long-lasting Graves disease (dated by TCRdb to the early 2020s). For the wider study: In the newly diagnosed Graves' disease group, patients had been taking antithyroid drugs for less than 3 months. This study used TCR sequencing and RNA sequencing of peripheral blood to compare persistent Graves' disease patients against newly diagnosed Graves' disease patients. A total of roughly 33 samples were covered by TCR sequencing, comprising approximately 13 persistent and about 20 newly diagnosed Graves' disease patients. The study was conducted in China and was registered as a clinical trial. Study-wide conclusions, independent of this receptor: TRBV28, TRBJ1-2 and TRBJ2-5 were preferentially used in persistent disease, while TRBV20-1 and TRBJ2-1 were favored in newly diagnosed disease. Only the TCR beta chain was sequenced and analyzed. Peripheral blood alone was examined, since thyroid tissue, which constituted the primary lesion, could not be accessed. The small sample size was acknowledged by the authors as a limitation that may reduce accuracy. Lower TCR Shannon entropy and fewer highly expanded clones were observed in persistent Graves' disease patients than in newly diagnosed patients, which suggested clonal expansion. A larger number of public clonotypes was shared among persistent patients (under 3,000) than among newly diagnosed patients (around 890).

Turning to this clonotype: This clone's antigen is unknown. No quality values exist for individual bases; no much larger clone is one base distant.

The library was generated by multiplex PCR. Reads for this sample came from an Illumina HiSeq 4000. To build TCR beta libraries, CDR3 regions were amplified by Arm-PCR using iRepertoire HTBI primers. Before sequencing, the PCR products underwent gel purification. The authors' pipeline ran thus. A total of around 66 TRBV and 14 TRBJ segments were identified across samples and were used for gene usage analysis of CDR3 amino acid clonotypes. COPE and FqMerger were used to merge filtered high-quality paired reads into contigs. Contigs were aligned with BLAST to IMGT TRBV, TRBD and TRBJ reference genes, and CDR3 was defined per IMGT. Any clonotype with a frequency above 0.1% was classified as a highly expanded clone. Shannon entropy served as the measure of repertoire diversity, while the Gini coefficient captured V-J evenness. Public clonotypes were defined as clonotypes shared by more than one individual. TCRdb reran the public reads through fastp at Q25 and MiXCR, keeping productive beta chains. When rows share a CDR3 protein, they turn into one entry using the most common DNA and genes. For this entry, the V and J calls and clone size follow TCRdb and not the study's own pipeline. Recorded for this sample are approximately 440,000 distinct CDR3 sequences; about 17% of them occurred a single time. The leading ten clones occupy roughly an eighth of the sample.

Ends trimmed: V by 5 bases, J by 0 bases; bases unmatched to a gene: 10. CDR1 and CDR2 are drawn from the germline V gene (reference sequence): MNHEY, SMNVEV. The CDR3 has 18 amino acids, counting the end cysteine and phenylalanine. Only the CDR3 DNA stays, 54 bases, in frame from base 1. The time point label of this sample denotes: newly diagnosed GD, antithyroid drugs for less than 3 months. RNA was extracted from PBMCs in TRIzol for both TCR sequencing and RNA sequencing. The diagnosis of Graves' disease followed American Thyroid Association guidelines. Patients for the study were recruited at an endocrinology department in Xi'an, China. From each patient, around 9 milliliters of peripheral blood was collected into an EDTA anticoagulant tube. Ficoll Paque Plus density gradient separation was used to isolate PBMCs, and no further T cell sorting was performed. An Agilent 2100 Bioanalyzer and agarose gel were used to check RNA quality, and a NanoDrop 2000 was used to measure RNA concentration.

The same specimen was also included in a second study, on T cells in Graves' hyperthyroidism and ophthalmopathy. That second report states: Stable Graves' hyperthyroidism was defined as the absence of progression to ophthalmopathy over 18 months of follow-up. The hyperthyroidism patients were between 18 and 65 years old and newly diagnosed, with a disease duration of less than 2 months. Any patient with an uncontrolled infection, another autoimmune disease, pregnancy or lactation was excluded. Diagnoses were established on the basis of clinical symptoms, serum thyroxine and TRAb, thyroid ultrasound, and orbital computed tomography. The TCR CDR3 was subjected to a first round of RT-PCR using the HTBI primer set and the Qiagen OneStep RT-PCR kit. Most expanded thyroid clonotypes (frequency above 0.001) were also found in blood, which suggests that blood repertoires may mirror thyroid immune responses. In cross-validation, a model built on a 13 V-J signature told ophthalmopathy apart from stable hyperthyroidism with over 85% sensitivity and approximately 81% specificity, and in testing the same model reached 80%/75%. In validation, the model predicted progression to ophthalmopathy with around 71% sensitivity and roughly 72% specificity, a median of around 6.6 months before onset. TCR V-J signatures able to tell the groups apart were searched for in a discovery cohort of some 97 patients, of whom about 40 had Graves' ophthalmopathy and around 57 had stable Graves' hyperthyroidism. Whether ophthalmopathy could be predicted prospectively was tested in an independent validation cohort made up of under 20 hyperthyroidism patients plus 17 patients who later progressed to ophthalmopathy. The 95 to 100 discovery patients were randomly divided into training and test sets at a 7:3 ratio. In addition, the study compared T-cell repertoires in thyroid tissue and in blood from roughly 6 Graves' hyperthyroidism patients. Following sampling, methimazole starting at 30 mg daily was given to hyperthyroidism patients, and high-dose intravenous methylprednisolone was given to ophthalmopathy patients. Libraries were constructed in a second round of multiplex PCR, after which size selection and purification were performed. The libraries were sequenced on an Illumina HiSeq2000 using paired-end 100 bp reads. SOAPnuke was used to process the raw data, throwing out any read that contained adapters or uncalled bases, had a mean Phred below 15, or lacked an exact constant-primer or identifier match. COPE v1.2.5 was used to merge the high-quality paired reads, and each unique nucleotide sequence was defined as a clonotype. MiTCR v1.1 was used to align clonotypes to the IMGT TRBV, TRBD and TRBJ reference segments. Analysis was restricted to V-J combinations with a frequency above 0.0001, which covered approximately 99% of repertoires. A TCS score was defined as the ratio between F50 (clonal expansion) and ExV (chaos), using BLOSUM62-based TCRdist between CDR3 peptides within each V-J. Welch's t-statistics and random forest reduced 500 to 650 V-J features to 10 to 15, which were used in a naive Bayes classifier (R e1071). No statistical method was used to fix the sample size in advance, and group allocation was not hidden from the investigators. TCR Vbeta CDR3 sequencing of some 140 peripheral blood samples (under 45 ophthalmopathy, under 80 hyperthyroidism and approximately 17 progressor patients) is reported in the paper.

The chain is encoded by TRBV27 joined to TRBJ2-7; TRBD2 lines up with 13 middle nucleotides. The sequences come from peripheral blood mononuclear cells (PBMCs), collected at new diagnosis, from a patient treated with antithyroid drugs. The sequence derives from a man aged 40-49 years with Graves disease. Donor details come from another sample of the same person, matched by shared clones. The CDR3: CASSKTGLAGLSSYEQYF. The nucleotides read TGTGCCAGCAGTAAAACGGGACTAGCGGGATTGAGCTCCTACGAGCAGTACTTC.